One and the same sample provided the 26 T cell receptor beta chains below, sequenced in a study of T cell changes during pregnancy in multiple sclerosis. Using immunoSEQ multiplex PCR, the repertoire was profiled, and TCRdb retains in-frame clones only, with some absent. Altogether approximately 44,000 clones are present, 85% to 95% being singletons, with the ten largest covering roughly 0.55%. Sample: CD4+ T cells from peripheral blood mononuclear cells, taken in the third trimester of pregnancy. The receptors were sampled from a female donor with multiple sclerosis, enrolled in a pregnancy study.

This chain joins TRBV5-4 and TRBJ2-1; TRBD2 matches at 8 bases. Looked up from germline, CDR1 is SGHNT and CDR2 is YYREEE (reference sequence). Trimming at V came to 3 bases and at J to 9 bases, leaving 8 bases not matched to a gene. This CDR3 comprises 14 residues. CDR3 DNA: TGTGCCAGCAGCTCGGGACTAGTTCAGGGTGAGCAGTTCTTC. Translated: CASSSGLVQGEQFF.

The chain is built from TRBV12-5 and TRBJ2-7, with 8 bases fitting TRBD2. Per the germline V gene, CDR1 is LGHNT and CDR2 is FRNRAP. This CDR3 region has 15 residues. The J segment lost 2 bases and the V segment lost 3 bases, leaving 6 bases of the junction unmatched. The CDR3 bases are TGTGCTAGTGGTTTAGCGGGAGTCTCCCCCTACGAGCAGTACTTC. Protein sequence: CASGLAGVSPYEQYF. Full variable domain (remainder filled in from reference TRBV12-5 and TRBJ2-7): DARVTQTPRHKVTEMGQEVTMRCQPILGHNTVFWYRQTMMQGLELLAYFRNRAPLDDSGMPKDRFSAEMPDATLATLKIQPSEPRDSAVYFCASGLAGVSPYEQYFGPGTRLTVT.

The chain carries TRBV7-8 and TRBJ1-2; D possibly corresponds to TRBD1 (5 bases). CDR1 and CDR2 (germline): SGHVS, FQNEAQ. V lost 0 bases and J lost 4, with 15 bases in between. CDR3 length: 16 residues. The CDR3 spells CASSLANSPRGYGYTF. CDR3 bases: TGTGCCAGCAGCTTAGCTAACTCTCCTAGGGGCTATGGCTACACCTTC.

This rearrangement joins TRBV28 to TRBJ1-1; D is unclear. V lost 5 bases and J lost 4, with 8 bases in between. The germline gives CDR1 MDHEN, CDR2 SYDVKM. The CDR3 sequence is 12 residues long. In nucleotides, the CDR3 is TGTGCCAGCAGTCACTTCGGCACTGAAGCTTTCTTT. Encoded protein: CASSHFGTEAFF. The whole variable domain, remainder taken from reference TRBV28 and TRBJ1-1, is DVKVTQSSRYLVKRTGEKVFLECVQDMDHENMFWYRQDPGLGLRLIYFSYDVKMKEKGDIPEGYSVSREKKERFSLILESASTNQTSMYLCASSHFGTEAFFGQGTRLTVV.

The chain joins TRBV29-1 to TRBJ2-4, with 7 bases that match TRBD1. CDR3 length: 13 amino acids. The V and J ends lost 4 bases and 9 bases, in that order; junction bases with no gene match: 9. Per germline, CDR1 SQVTM and CDR2 ANQGSEA. The CDR3 DNA reads as TGCAGCGTTGGGGTAGGGGGCCGAACCATTCAGTACTTC. Protein sequence: CSVGVGGRTIQYF.

The chain recombines TRBV5-1 with TRBJ1-2; D gene unclear. With 2 bases removed from V and 4 bases from J, the gap between germline ends came to 9 bases. This CDR3 is built from 13 residues. Looked up from germline, CDR1 is SGHRS and CDR2 is YFSETQ. The CDR3 nucleotides read TGCGCCAGCAGCTTATCAGCAGGCTATGGCTACACCTTC. This sequence encodes CASSLSAGYGYTF. Variable domain in full (rest from reference TRBV5-1 and TRBJ1-2): KAGVTQTPRYLIKTRGQQVTLSCSPISGHRSVSWYQQTPGQGLQFLFEYFSETQRNKGNFPGRFSGRQFSNSRSEMNVSTLELGDSALYLCASSLSAGYGYTFGSGTRLTVV.

The V call is TRBV9, the J call TRBJ1-5; D gene uncertain. With 4 bases removed from V and 12 bases from J, the gap between germline ends came to 20 bases. CDR1 and CDR2 (germline): SGDLS, YYNGEE. The CDR3 consists of 14 residues. The CDR3 protein is CASSPTGFWRDQHF. The CDR3 DNA reads as TGTGCCAGCAGCCCGACGGGCTTCTGGAGGGACCAGCATTTT.

The chain has TRBV7-8 and TRBJ2-1; tentative D call: TRBD2 (6 bases). V was pared by 5 bases and J by 3 bases, with 14 bases between. Germline CDR1 and CDR2: SGHVS and FQNEAQ. This CDR3 comprises 15 residues. CDR3 in amino acids: CASSPTEGGYNEQFF. The CDR3 DNA reads TGTGCCAGCAGCCCGACGGAGGGCGGCTACAATGAGCAGTTCTTC.

The J gene is TRBJ1-1, the V gene TRBV27; possible D gene TRBD1, 6 bases. CDR3 size: 15 residues. The V and J ends lost 3 bases and 0 bases respectively, with 11 bases between them. Per germline, CDR1 MNHEY and CDR2 SMNVEV (reference sequence). This CDR3 reads CASSLDRAMNTEAFF. Written as DNA, the CDR3 is TGTGCCAGCAGTTTGGACAGAGCAATGAACACTGAAGCTTTCTTT.

The chain links TRBV6-5 to TRBJ2-7; possible D gene TRBD1, 5 bases. The CDR3 spans 15 residues. Germline lookup yields CDR1 MNHEY and CDR2 SVGAGI. Trimming took off 3 bases at V and 4 bases at J, with 16 bases between the two ends. In nucleotides, the CDR3 is TGTGCCAGCAGTTATAGTGGCCAGAAGGGGTACGAGCAGTACTTC. It translates to CASSYSGQKGYEQYF.

This chain uses TRBV28 with TRBJ2-5; D remains unclear. V was clipped by 8 bases and J by 2 bases, with 21 bases between them. The CDR3 is 16 residues long. CDR1 and CDR2 from the germline V gene are MDHEN and SYDVKM. The CDR3 loop reads CASRSLHLSSQETQYF. The DNA of the CDR3 is TGTGCCAGCCGTTCCCTTCACTTGAGCTCTCAAGAGACCCAGTACTTC.

This clone was detected once. J is TRBJ1-1 and V is TRBV5-6, with 8 bases matching TRBD1. V was clipped by 4 bases and J by 0 bases; unmatched bases: 8. The CDR3 runs 16 residues. Germline V lookup: CDR1 SGHDT, CDR2 YYEEEE. This chain's CDR3 is CASSPGQGRMNTEAFF. In DNA form, the CDR3 reads TGTGCCAGCAGCCCTGGACAGGGTAGAATGAACACTGAAGCTTTCTTT.

The chain combines TRBV5-6 with TRBJ1-1; D remains unclear. The CDR3 contains 15 residues. The V end lost 4 bases, the J end lost 2 bases, and 15 bases lay between the germline ends. Germline V gene data show CDR1 as SGHDT and CDR2 as YYEEEE. As DNA, the CDR3 is TGTGCCAGCAGCCGATATCAGGTAATCAACACTGAAGCTTTCTTT. As protein: CASSRYQVINTEAFF.

This clone was observed a few times. The chain combines TRBV4-1 with TRBJ1-2; 8 nucleotides agree with TRBD1. This CDR3 comprises 14 residues. Germline V gives CDR1 MGHRA, CDR2 YSYEKL. V was pared by 3 bases and J by 8 bases, with 8 bases of the junction left unmatched. The DNA of the CDR3 is TGCGCCAGCAGCCAGGAGACAGGGGCTAGGGGCTACACCTTC. It encodes CASSQETGARGYTF.

V and J are TRBV7-9 and TRBJ1-2, with unresolved D. There are 14 residues in the CDR3. V lost 5 bases and J 4 bases, leaving 14 bases between the germline ends. Germline CDR1 SEHNR, CDR2 FQNEAQ (reference sequence). The CDR3 region is CASSPSGIPYGYTF. CDR3 bases: TGTGCCAGCAGCCCAAGCGGAATTCCCTATGGCTACACCTTC.

The genes are TRBV7-6 and TRBJ1-5; D is unclear. V lost 5 bases and J 4 bases, leaving 9 bases between the germline ends. This CDR3 is 13 amino acids long. Germline CDR1 reads SGHVS; CDR2 reads FNYEAQ. The CDR3, as DNA: TGTGCCAGCAGCCGGCAGGAAAATCAGCCCCAGCATTTT. It translates to CASSRQENQPQHF. Together with reference TRBV7-6 and TRBJ1-5, the CDR3 gives the full variable domain: GAGVSQSPRYKVTKRGQDVALRCDPISGHVSLYWYRQALGQGPEFLTYFNYEAQQDKSGLPNDRFSAERPEGSISTLTIQRTEQRDSAMYRCASSRQENQPQHFGDGTRLSIL.

This rearrangement joins TRBV5-4 to TRBJ1-2, with 11 bases fitting TRBD1. Germline V gives CDR1 SGHNT, CDR2 YYREEE (reference sequence). Germline trimming cut 4 bases from V and 2 bases from J; bases unmatched to any gene: 7. The CDR3 loop spans 16 amino acids. The CDR3 DNA reads TGTGCCAGCAGCCACGGACAGGGGGCTGCCAACTATGGCTACACCTTC. Its translation: CASSHGQGAANYGYTF.

The genes are TRBV6-5 and TRBJ2-2, with D tentatively TRBD2 (6 bases). The CDR3 consists of 13 residues. Germline V lookup: CDR1 MNHEY, CDR2 SVGAGI. V lost 6 bases, J lost 7 bases, and 12 bases lay in between. The CDR3 sequence: CASSRLGGGELFF. The CDR3 DNA follows: TGTGCCAGCAGCCGACTCGGGGGCGGGGAGCTGTTTTTT.

The chain has TRBV7-2 and TRBJ1-1, with a weak D call TRBD1 (6 bases). Germline V gives CDR1 SGHTA, CDR2 FQGNSA. The CDR3 totals 15 residues. The V end was cut by 2 bases, the J end by 5 bases, with 15 bases between. The CDR3: CASSLPGVGGTEAFF. The CDR3, as DNA: TGTGCCAGCAGCTTACCAGGGGTAGGGGGAACTGAAGCTTTCTTT.

V is TRBV7-9 and J is TRBJ2-7; a possible D gene is TRBD2 (11 bases). The CDR3 consists of 18 residues. Germline CDR1 is SEHNR and CDR2 is FQNEAQ (reference sequence). Trimming shortened V by 6 bases and J by 4 bases, and 28 bases separated the two germline ends. In DNA, the CDR3 is TGTGCCAGCAGTCTCCTCCGGGGACTAGCGGACAGGGGGTACGAGCAGTACTTC. It yields the protein CASSLLRGLADRGYEQYF.

The chain links TRBV7-9 to TRBJ2-5; D gene unclear. Germline loops: CDR1 SEHNR, CDR2 FQNEAQ (reference sequence). This CDR3 has 15 residues. Trimming cost V 1 base and J 2 bases, with 11 bases left between them. CDR3 in amino acids: CASSLGGAVQETQYF. The CDR3 DNA is TGTGCCAGCAGCTTAGGAGGAGCCGTGCAAGAGACCCAGTACTTC.

V gene TRBV7-6 combines with J gene TRBJ2-3; TRBD2 matches 11 bases. Germline V lookup: CDR1 SGHVS, CDR2 FNYEAQ. The CDR3 totals 16 residues. The junction had 6 bases not matched to a gene; V was cut back by 1 base and J by 6 bases. For the CDR3, the DNA is TGTGCCAGCAGCTTAGTACTAGCGGGAGTTCGGGATACGCAGTATTTT. Translation: CASSLVLAGVRDTQYF.

The CDR3 sequence: CASSLVRGGQPQHF. Written as DNA, the CDR3 is TGTGCCAGCAGTCTCGTCCGGGGGGGGCAGCCCCAGCATTTT. This chain joins TRBV28 and TRBJ1-5, with a possible D match to TRBD1 (5 bases). This CDR3 region has 14 residues. V dropped 5 bases and J dropped 7 bases, with 15 bases sitting between them. Per germline, CDR1 MDHEN and CDR2 SYDVKM. Filled out from reference TRBV28 and TRBJ1-5, the complete variable domain reads DVKVTQSSRYLVKRTGEKVFLECVQDMDHENMFWYRQDPGLGLRLIYFSYDVKMKEKGDIPEGYSVSREKKERFSLILESASTNQTSMYLCASSLVRGGQPQHFGDGTRLSIL.

V usage is TRBV18 and J usage is TRBJ1-4; possibly TRBD1 for D (6 bases). There are 13 residues in the CDR3. CDR1 and CDR2 (germline): KGHSH, LQKENI. The germline V and J ends were trimmed by 6 bases and 4 bases, with 9 bases remaining between them. CDR3 in amino acids: CASSLRGNEKLFF. CDR3 bases: TGTGCCAGCTCGCTCAGGGGTAATGAAAAACTGTTTTTT.

This chain links TRBV27 with TRBJ2-3; tentatively, D is TRBD2 (5 bases). The length of the CDR3 is 14 residues. Trimming cost V 6 bases and J 2 bases, with 12 bases left between them. Per germline, CDR1 MNHEY and CDR2 SMNVEV (reference sequence). CDR3 DNA sequence: TGTGCCAGCAGGAGGGCAGGTTCCACAGATACGCAGTATTTT. Protein product: CASRRAGSTDTQYF.

The J gene is TRBJ2-1, the V gene TRBV28; D call uncertain. V gave up 1 base and J gave up 10 bases, with 11 bases separating them. Germline CDR1 MDHEN, CDR2 SYDVKM. The CDR3 has 13 residues. The CDR3 nucleotides are TGTGCCAGCAGTTTATTGGGTTTCAGGGAGCAGTTCTTC. Translating it yields CASSLLGFREQFF. Using reference TRBV28 and TRBJ2-1 for the parts outside the CDR3, the full variable domain is DVKVTQSSRYLVKRTGEKVFLECVQDMDHENMFWYRQDPGLGLRLIYFSYDVKMKEKGDIPEGYSVSREKKERFSLILESASTNQTSMYLCASSLLGFREQFFGPGTRLTVL.